This T cell receptor beta chain was recorded in a study of T cell responses to AZD1222 COVID-19 vaccine. Remarks on this clone: Antigen unknown.

Study-level results: White British donors predominated, females outnumbered males, and clonal diversity was possibly underestimated. Only a handful of AZD1222 recipients were seropositive at baseline. With dominance at 160-218 and 743-854, vaccine-associated CD4 TCRs spanned spike.

Recipients boosted at about 4 weeks or about 12 weeks are pooled. This table comes from immunoSEQ multiplex PCR, and its TCRdb copy is limited to in-frame clones, with some not included. The sample yields about 90,000 clones, roughly 90% seen once. Germline CDR1 MGHRA, CDR2 YSYEKL. The CDR3 has 13 residues. Trimming stripped 2 bases from V and 4 bases from J, with 8 bases between. This chain joins TRBV4-1 and TRBJ1-1, with D possibly TRBD1 on 6 matching bases. Sequences were derived from peripheral blood, sampled 28 days after the second AZD1222 dose. The sequence was obtained from an adult who received the AZD1222 COVID-19 vaccine. CDR3 amino acids: CASSQRQATEAFF. The CDR3 region has the DNA TGCGCCAGCAGCCAACGACAGGCCACTGAAGCTTTCTTT.